This passage covers 12 T cell receptor beta chains from one sample sequenced in a study of blood T cells in healthy people across ages (dated by TCRdb to between 2014 and 2017). Receptors were amplified or captured by 5' RACE. Instrument used: Illumina HiSeq 2500. A second PCR of roughly 7 to 12 cycles was performed with a sample-barcoded 5' primer and a J-beta primer mix. TCRdb ran its own pipeline on the public reads, namely fastp trimming at Q25 and MiXCR clone calling, and kept in-frame beta chains. Every entry covers one CDR3 protein and lists the most common genes and DNA from its rows. In this sample the table shows 1.5 million to 2 million distinct CDR3 sequences, around 48% of which occur a single time. The ten most abundant clones make up around 2.1% of the sample. Sequenced sample: blood. The receptors here all came from a woman between 35 and 50 years old in good health.

The chain employs TRBV6-5 and TRBJ2-1; TRBD1 matches 7 bases. Germline V gene sequence: CDR1 MNHEY, CDR2 SVGAGI. The CDR3 sequence is 17 residues long. Trimming removed 4 bases from V and 1 base from J; junction bases left unmatched: 10. CDR3 sequence reads: CASSSSRQGVSYNEQFF. CDR3 DNA: TGTGCCAGCAGTTCGAGCCGACAGGGAGTATCCTACAATGAGCAGTTCTTC.

Comments on this clonotype: One junction end disagrees with the germline gene, perhaps due to a read error. The rearrangement links TRBV6-5 to TRBJ2-3, with a possible D match to TRBD2 (6 bases). The length of the CDR3 is 13 residues. Germline V gene sequence: CDR1 MNHEY, CDR2 SVGAGI. CDR3 in amino acids: CATTTRRTDAQYF. As DNA, the CDR3 is TGTGCCACTACGACTAGACGCACAGATGCGCAGTATTTT.

The chain couples TRBV20-1 to TRBJ2-7; D unclear. This CDR3 comprises 13 residues. The ends were cut back, 4 bases at V and 2 bases at J, with 12 bases in the middle. Looked up from germline, CDR1 is DFQATT and CDR2 is SNEGSKA (reference sequence). DNA of the CDR3: TGCAGTGCTATCGAACTGGAGACCTACGAGCAGTACTTC. Amino acids: CSAIELETYEQYF.

A few counts support this clonotype. This rearrangement joins TRBV27 to TRBJ2-5; the D call may be TRBD1 or TRBD2 (5 bases each). Trimming pared 8 bases from V and 5 bases from J, leaving 9 bases between. This CDR3 is 11 amino acids long. Germline V gene lookup returns CDR1 MNHEY and CDR2 SMNVEV (reference sequence). This CDR3 reads CASVEGETQYF. In DNA form, the CDR3 reads TGTGCCAGCGTAGAGGGGGAGACCCAGTACTTC.

The chain links TRBV9 to TRBJ1-2; perhaps TRBD1 as D (5 bases). The CDR3 loop spans 13 amino acids. V was pared by 4 bases and J by 6 bases, with 13 bases between. Germline-derived CDR1 and CDR2 are SGDLS and YYNGEE. In nucleotides, the CDR3 is TGTGCCAGCAGCACCCGCGGGGGAGATGGCTACACCTTC. Encoded protein: CASSTRGGDGYTF.

The chain uses TRBV6-5 and TRBJ2-3, with no clear D. The V and J ends lost 6 bases and 2 bases respectively, with 12 bases between them. Looked up from germline, CDR1 is MNHEY and CDR2 is SVGAGI. The CDR3 runs to 14 residues. The CDR3 here is CASRPRQDTDTQYF. CDR3 DNA sequence: TGTGCCAGCAGGCCCCGGCAAGACACAGATACGCAGTATTTT.

The chain employs TRBV4-1 and TRBJ2-1; no clear D. With 4 bases removed from V and 5 bases from J, the gap between germline ends came to 30 bases. From germline, CDR1 is MGHRA and CDR2 YSYEKL. The CDR3 runs 20 residues. The CDR3 sequence: CASSPEPANSRLAFNNEQFF. CDR3 coding DNA: TGCGCCAGCAGCCCAGAACCGGCCAACAGTCGACTCGCTTTCAACAATGAGCAGTTCTTC.

This chain uses TRBV20-1 with TRBJ1-2; 7 nucleotides match TRBD1. Germline CDR1 and CDR2: DFQATT and SNEGSKA (reference sequence). CDR3 length: 14 residues. V shed 4 bases, J shed 4 bases, and the junction held 9 bases outside the gene matches. The CDR3 nucleotides are TGCAGTGCTACCCGGACAGGTTCGGGCTATGGCTACACCTTC. The encoded protein is CSATRTGSGYGYTF.

This chain links TRBV20-1 with TRBJ2-3; 8 bases align to TRBD2. In germline, CDR1 is DFQATT, CDR2 SNEGSKA (reference sequence). This CDR3 contains 15 residues. Trimming took 3 bases from V and 4 from J; bases not matched to a gene: 9. The CDR3 loop reads CSASPLTSGPDTQYF. The DNA for the CDR3 is TGCAGTGCTAGTCCCCTCACTAGCGGACCAGATACGCAGTATTTT.

The rearrangement joins TRBV5-1 to TRBJ2-5; TRBD1 aligns across 8 bases. CDR1 is SGHRS and CDR2 is YFSETQ in the germline V gene. V shed 4 bases, J shed 2 bases, and the junction held 16 bases outside the gene matches. The CDR3 covers 18 residues. The CDR3 here is CASSINTAGGGGQETQYF. The CDR3 DNA is TGCGCCAGCAGCATAAACACGGCAGGGGGCGGTGGGCAAGAGACCCAGTACTTC. Using reference TRBV5-1 and TRBJ2-5 for the parts outside the CDR3, the full variable domain is KAGVTQTPRYLIKTRGQQVTLSCSPISGHRSVSWYQQTPGQGLQFLFEYFSETQRNKGNFPGRFSGRQFSNSRSEMNVSTLELGDSALYLCASSINTAGGGGQETQYFGPGTRLLVL.

The chain joins TRBV20-1 to TRBJ2-1; unclear D gene. The ends were cut back, 3 bases at V and 0 bases at J, with 15 bases in the middle. Germline CDR1 is DFQATT and CDR2 is SNEGSKA (reference sequence). The CDR3 sequence is 16 residues long. The CDR3 nucleotides read TGCAGTGCTAGCATGGGTGGGTCCAGCTCCTACAATGAGCAGTTCTTC. Encoded protein: CSASMGGSSSYNEQFF.

This clonotype has only a few counts. This rearrangement joins TRBV7-9 to TRBJ1-2; a possible D gene is TRBD1 (5 bases). The CDR3 runs to 14 residues. CDR1 is SEHNR and CDR2 is FQNEAQ in the germline V gene (reference sequence). Trimming removed 2 bases from V and 8 bases from J, with 15 bases in between. The CDR3 spells CASSLTGTSEGYTF. CDR3 in DNA: TGTGCCAGCAGCTTAACCGGGACTTCGGAGGGCTACACCTTC.